Below, 25 T cell receptor beta chains from the same sample are listed, as sequenced in a study of shared clonotypes between healthy human individuals. Clones were sequenced by immunoSEQ multiplex PCR, and TCRdb holds only the in-frame ones, with some missing. The table includes 2 million to 2.5 million clones, approximately 93% detected once. Sequencing was carried out using naive CD4+ T cells from PBMCs. Subset noted: CD45RA+ positively selected. All receptors come from a man aged 18 to 29 in good health. Some clones in this sample may be carry-over from other donors' samples.

CDR3 in DNA: TGTGCCAGCAGCGTAGGGACTAGCGGGTCGAACACCGGGGAGCTGTTTTTT. Amino acid sequence: CASSVGTSGSNTGELFF. The rearrangement joins TRBV9 to TRBJ2-2, with TRBD2 matching over 11 bases. V lost 0 bases, J lost 0 bases, and 1 base stayed unmatched. Germline assignment: CDR1 SGDLS and CDR2 YYNGEE. The CDR3 consists of 17 residues.

This clone was counted a single time. The chain combines TRBV5-1 with TRBJ1-6; 8 bases line up with TRBD1. Germline V gene sequence: CDR1 SGHRS, CDR2 YFSETQ. V trimming: 0 bases; J trimming: 6 bases; junction bases outside the gene matches: 8. This CDR3 is built from 17 residues. The CDR3, as DNA: TGCGCCAGCAGCTTGGGGGCGGACAGGGTCCGTAATTCACCCCTCCACTTT. This codes for CASSLGADRVRNSPLHF.

The CDR3 reads CASSPGGPYQETQYF. The CDR3 DNA is TGTGCCAGCAGCCCCGGAGGACCCTACCAAGAGACCCAGTACTTC. The rearrangement uses TRBV7-9 and TRBJ2-5; a possible D gene is TRBD2 (5 bases). The CDR3 loop spans 15 amino acids. V was shortened by 5 bases and J by 0 bases, with 13 bases between the two germline ends. Germline V lookup: CDR1 SEHNR, CDR2 FQNEAQ (reference sequence).

The chain carries TRBV28 and TRBJ1-1; D not resolved. Trimming cost V 8 bases and J 6 bases, with 16 bases left between them. This CDR3 has 13 residues. Germline CDR1 reads MDHEN; CDR2 reads SYDVKM. The CDR3 loop is CASLLTRRAEAFF. In DNA form, the CDR3 reads TGTGCCAGCCTGCTTACTCGTCGAGCTGAAGCTTTCTTT.

This clone has just one count. The chain links TRBV6-6 to TRBJ2-3, with D perhaps TRBD2 (6 bases). V was shortened by 6 bases and J by 5 bases, with 15 bases between the two germline ends. CDR1 is MNHNY, CDR2 SVGAGI, per germline (reference sequence). The CDR3 runs 14 residues. The CDR3 DNA is TGTGCCAGCAGCCCGTGGCGGGGAGAAGATACGCAGTATTTT. Translation gives CASSPWRGEDTQYF.

This sequence joins TRBV15 and TRBJ2-7; TRBD1 or TRBD2 may be the D gene (6 bases each). V lost 0 bases and J lost 3, with 12 bases in between. The CDR3 totals 15 residues. Germline CDR1 and CDR2: LNHNV and YYDKDF (reference sequence). This CDR3 is CATSRDVGGHYEQYF. The DNA for the CDR3 is TGTGCCACCAGCAGAGATGTAGGGGGGCACTACGAGCAGTACTTC. The entire variable domain, with the rest obtained from reference TRBV15 and TRBJ2-7, is as follows: DAMVIQNPRYQVTQFGKPVTLSCSQTLNHNVMYWYQQKSSQAPKLLFHYYDKDFNNEADTPDNFQSRRPNTSFCFLDIRSPGLGDTAMYLCATSRDVGGHYEQYFGPGTRLTVT.

Comments on this clone: Other DNA sequences within the sample encode an identical CDR3. The genes are TRBV9 and TRBJ2-5; tentatively, D is TRBD1 (5 bases). Germline CDR1 SGDLS, CDR2 YYNGEE. The CDR3 sequence is 14 residues long. Trimming removed 0 bases at V and 4 bases at J, with 10 bases between. The CDR3 spells CASSVVWQGETQYF. CDR3 bases: TGTGCCAGCAGCGTAGTCTGGCAGGGAGAGACCCAGTACTTC.

The chain carries TRBV5-8 and TRBJ2-1; 8 bases agree with TRBD1. V shed 4 bases, J shed 15 bases, and the junction held 12 bases outside the gene matches. This CDR3 comprises 13 residues. The germline CDR1 and CDR2 sequences are SGHTS and YDEGEE. CDR3 DNA: TGTGCCAGCAGCGAGGACAGGGCTCGGGGTACGTTCTTC. Residues: CASSEDRARGTFF.

The chain uses TRBV6-1 and TRBJ1-2; D perhaps matches TRBD1 (5 bases). Germline values: CDR1 MNHNS, CDR2 SASEGT. CDR3 length: 13 residues. The ends were cut back, 5 bases at V and 5 bases at J, with 12 bases in the middle. As DNA, the CDR3 is TGTGCCAGCAGTTTGAGGGGCACTTATGGCTACACCTTC. Translation gives CASSLRGTYGYTF.

V gene TRBV19 combines with J gene TRBJ2-7; D uncertain. With 1 base removed from V and 2 bases from J, the gap between germline ends came to 12 bases. The CDR3 extends over 15 amino acids. The germline CDR1 and CDR2 sequences are LNHDA and SQIVND (reference sequence). The CDR3 nucleotides are TGTGCCAGTAGTATAGGGGCACCTATACCCTACGAGCAGTACTTC. Translating gives CASSIGAPIPYEQYF.

This clone is a singleton in its sample. The sample holds other DNA sequences that translate to the same CDR3. The CDR3 bases are TGTGCCAGCAGTTCTAGATACAATGAGCAGTTCTTC. It translates to CASSSRYNEQFF. This chain uses TRBV28 with TRBJ2-1; D not certain. This CDR3 spans 12 amino acids. V lost 4 bases and J lost 4, with 5 bases in between. Germline CDR1 is MDHEN and CDR2 is SYDVKM.

The J gene is TRBJ2-3, the V gene TRBV6-5; TRBD2 might be the D (6 bases). CDR1 is MNHEY and CDR2 is SVGAGI in the germline V gene. The CDR3 covers 15 residues. With 6 bases removed from V and 1 base from J, the gap between germline ends came to 14 bases. CDR3: CASSGTARGTDTQYF. CDR3 bases: TGTGCCAGCAGCGGGACTGCCCGTGGCACAGATACGCAGTATTTT.

Only one count was recorded for this clone. This chain connects TRBV28 to TRBJ2-2; TRBD2 agrees at 9 bases. Germline V gene lookup returns CDR1 MDHEN and CDR2 SYDVKM. After removal of 8 bases from V and 0 bases from J, the junction contained 13 bases not matched to a gene. This CDR3 comprises 18 residues. Here the CDR3 DNA reads TGTGCCAGCGGGGAGCTAGCGGGATTAACGACGAACACCGGGGAGCTGTTTTTT. Translating gives CASGELAGLTTNTGELFF.

Here the CDR3 DNA reads TGTGCCAGCAGCCAAGATGAGACTAGCGGCCCCACAGATACGCAGTATTTT. Translation gives CASSQDETSGPTDTQYF. The genes are TRBV4-2 and TRBJ2-3; TRBD2 aligns across 9 bases. CDR1 LGHNA and CDR2 YNFKEQ come from the germline V gene. The ends lost 0 bases at V and 2 bases at J; junction bases unmatched: 6. The CDR3 sequence is 17 residues long.

The chain is built from TRBV9 and TRBJ2-2; D is unclear. The germline V gene has CDR1 SGDLS and CDR2 YYNGEE. Trimming left V 4 bases short and J 5 bases short, with 6 bases between. The CDR3 loop spans 12 amino acids. CDR3 residues: CASSKGTGELFF. The CDR3 DNA is TGTGCCAGCAGCAAAGGGACCGGGGAGCTGTTTTTT.

The CDR3 region is CAGGGCQPQHF. In nucleotides, the CDR3 is TGTGCCGGAGGGGGGTGTCAGCCCCAGCATTTT. The chain uses TRBV25-1 and TRBJ1-5; TRBD1 might be the D (6 bases). Germline V CDR1 and CDR2: MGHDK, SYGVNS. Trimming pared 11 bases from V and 6 bases from J, leaving 11 bases between. The CDR3 loop spans 11 amino acids.

This clone was detected only once. The genes are TRBV9 and TRBJ1-1; 7 bases fit TRBD1. J gave up 1 base and V 4 bases, and 10 bases lay outside the gene matches. The CDR3 loop spans 16 amino acids. CDR1 is SGDLS and CDR2 is YYNGEE in the germline V gene. CDR3 in amino acids: CASSPSLGGPNTEAFF. The CDR3 DNA reads as TGTGCCAGCAGCCCTAGTCTAGGGGGCCCGAACACTGAAGCTTTCTTT. The whole variable domain, filled in from reference TRBV9 and TRBJ1-1, reads DSGVTQTPKHLITATGQRVTLRCSPRSGDLSVYWYQQSLDQGLQFLIQYYNGEERAKGNILERFSAQQFPDLHSELNLSSLELGDSALYFCASSPSLGGPNTEAFFGQGTRLTVV.

This rearrangement joins TRBV7-7 to TRBJ2-1; TRBD1 might be the D (6 bases). CDR1 SSHAT and CDR2 FNYEAQ come from the germline V gene (reference sequence). The CDR3 is made up of 16 amino acids. The ends were cut back, 1 base at V and 0 bases at J, with 10 bases in the middle. In nucleotides, the CDR3 is TGTGCCAGCAGCTTAGGGTCCAGGGGCTCCTACAATGAGCAGTTCTTC. This sequence encodes CASSLGSRGSYNEQFF.

This clone was detected only a few times. This chain joins TRBV7-9 and TRBJ2-1; TRBD2 is a possible D gene (5 bases). Trimming removed 7 bases from V and 3 bases from J, with 10 bases in between. The germline V gene has CDR1 SEHNR and CDR2 FQNEAQ (reference sequence). The CDR3 sequence is 13 residues long. CDR3: CASISGGYNEQFF. The CDR3 DNA follows: TGTGCCAGCATCAGTGGAGGCTACAATGAGCAGTTCTTC.

The chain links TRBV28 to TRBJ1-5; 9 bases fit TRBD1. The junction had 8 bases not matched to a gene; V was cut back by 7 bases and J by 7 bases. The CDR3 totals 14 residues. Germline V gene lookup returns CDR1 MDHEN and CDR2 SYDVKM. The CDR3 protein is CASIEQGAGQPQHF. DNA of the CDR3: TGTGCCAGCATCGAACAGGGGGCCGGGCAGCCCCAGCATTTT.

The table lists this clone with a count of one. The V and J genes are TRBV11-2 and TRBJ1-1; D gene ambiguous. Deletions cut 6 bases from V and 6 bases from J, with 17 bases between. The length of the CDR3 is 14 residues. Per germline, CDR1 SGHAT and CDR2 FQNNGV. CDR3 coding DNA: TGTGCCAGCAGTACACCGGTGCGAGGGCCTGAAGCTTTCTTT. Protein sequence: CASSTPVRGPEAFF.

This clone was detected a few times. The V call is TRBV6-6, the J call TRBJ1-3, with 9 positions matching TRBD1. V shed 10 bases, J shed 8 bases, and the junction held 12 bases outside the gene matches. Germline V gives CDR1 MNHNY, CDR2 SVGAGI (reference sequence). The length of the CDR3 is 14 residues. This chain's CDR3 is CATKTGGSVDTIYF. As DNA, the CDR3 is TGTGCCACTAAGACAGGGGGAAGCGTGGACACCATATATTTT.

The CDR3 here is CSVSGLAGVSPGELFF. As DNA, the CDR3 is TGCAGCGTCTCAGGACTAGCGGGAGTATCCCCCGGGGAGCTGTTTTTT. The chain uses TRBV29-1 and TRBJ2-2; TRBD2 matches at 13 bases. The CDR3 consists of 16 residues. Unmatched junction bases numbered 10, after V lost 6 bases and J lost 6 bases. From germline, CDR1 is SQVTM and CDR2 ANQGSEA.

The chain couples TRBV5-1 to TRBJ2-1, with 10 bases that match TRBD2. The germline CDR1 and CDR2 sequences are SGHRS and YFSETQ. The length of the CDR3 is 16 residues. V dropped 3 bases and J dropped 6; count of bases not matched to a gene: 9. The CDR3 spells CASSSLAGVEINEQFF. The CDR3 DNA reads as TGCGCCAGCAGCTCTCTAGCGGGAGTAGAAATCAATGAGCAGTTCTTC.

This chain joins TRBV7-9 and TRBJ2-3; TRBD1 might be the D (6 bases). V was clipped by 5 bases and J by 4 bases, with 13 bases between them. This CDR3 is built from 14 residues. Per germline, CDR1 SEHNR and CDR2 FQNEAQ (reference sequence). Here the CDR3 reads CASSHDRWSDTQYF. CDR3 coding DNA: TGTGCCAGCAGCCATGACAGGTGGTCAGATACGCAGTATTTT.